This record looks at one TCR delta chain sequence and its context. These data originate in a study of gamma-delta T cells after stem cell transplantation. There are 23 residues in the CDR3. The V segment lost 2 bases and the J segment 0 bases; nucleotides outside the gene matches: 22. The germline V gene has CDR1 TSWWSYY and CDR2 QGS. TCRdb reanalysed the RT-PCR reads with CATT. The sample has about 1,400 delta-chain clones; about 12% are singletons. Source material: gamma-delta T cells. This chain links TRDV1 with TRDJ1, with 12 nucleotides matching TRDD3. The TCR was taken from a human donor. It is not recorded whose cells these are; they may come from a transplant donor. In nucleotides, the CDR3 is TGTGCTCTTGGGGAATTCGTTGTCCTACGGACTGCTGGGGGATACGTGAACACCGATAAACTCATCTTT. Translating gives CALGEFVVLRTAGGYVNTDKLIF.